This T cell receptor beta chain was retrieved from a study of CD8 T cells in ankylosing spondylitis. General study points: Seemingly distinctive of ankylosing spondylitis blood was a TCR beta motif formed by eight highly homologous variants. Reported data indicate significant enrichment of disease-linked clones within matched ankylosing spondylitis synovial fluid. Relatively rare in peripheral blood, disease-linked clones were also CD8+.

Comment on this clonotype: Its antigen is currently unknown.

V lost 8 bases, J lost 3 bases, and 22 bases lay in between. Germline-derived CDR1 and CDR2 are LNHDA and SQIVND (reference sequence). The CDR3 contains 17 residues. Via MiXCR, TCRdb re-called the 5' RACE reads, giving one row per CDR3 protein. The sample lists hundreds of thousands of distinct CDR3 sequences, 25% to 30% seen once, with 0.75% to 0.9% in the top ten. The receptor was isolated from a male donor with ankylosing spondylitis. Sequences were obtained from blood, either unsorted or a sorted T cell fraction (not recorded which). This chain connects TRBV19 to TRBJ2-2, with D possibly being TRBD1 (7 bases). The CDR3 DNA is TGTGCCAGTTCCCCAGGGGGGCGTAGCGGTGACACCGGGGAGCTGTTTTTT. As protein: CASSPGGRSGDTGELFF.